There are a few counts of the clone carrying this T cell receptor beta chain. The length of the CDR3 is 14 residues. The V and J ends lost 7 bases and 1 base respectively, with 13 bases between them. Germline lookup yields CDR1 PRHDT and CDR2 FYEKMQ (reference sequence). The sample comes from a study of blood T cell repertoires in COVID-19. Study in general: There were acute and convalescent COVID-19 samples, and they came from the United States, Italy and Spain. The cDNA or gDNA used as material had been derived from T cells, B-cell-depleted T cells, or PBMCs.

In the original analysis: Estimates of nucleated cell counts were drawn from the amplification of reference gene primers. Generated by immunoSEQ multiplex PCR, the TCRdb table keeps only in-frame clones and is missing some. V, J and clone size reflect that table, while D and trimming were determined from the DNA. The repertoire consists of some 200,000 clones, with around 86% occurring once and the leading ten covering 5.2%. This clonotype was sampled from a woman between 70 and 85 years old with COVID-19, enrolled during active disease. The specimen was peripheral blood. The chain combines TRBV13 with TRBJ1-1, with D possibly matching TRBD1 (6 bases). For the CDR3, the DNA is TGTGCCAGCAACAGCAGGGGCGAGAACACTGAAGCTTTCTTT. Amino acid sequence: CASNSRGENTEAFF.